Below are 29 T cell receptor beta chains sequenced from a single sample in a study of CD8 T cells in Susac syndrome. The authors reverse transcribed about 0.5 to 1 ug RNA with random hexamers. TCRdb analysed the immunoSEQ multiplex PCR reads with MiXCR anew, one entry per CDR3 protein. The profile shows around 180,000 distinct CDR3 sequences, about 94% of them singletons. Material: CD4+ T cells from PBMCs. All receptors come from a human donor with multiple sclerosis.

The gene calls are TRBV12-3 or TRBV12-4 and TRBJ1-6, with D possibly matching TRBD1 (5 bases). The CDR3 runs to 15 residues. Trimming took 4 bases from V and 7 from J, leaving 14 bases between them. CDR3 DNA sequence: TGTGCCAGCAGTTCAACGGGACTCGGGAATTCACCCCTCCACTTT. The encoded protein is CASSSTGLGNSPLHF.

The V call is TRBV29-1, the J call TRBJ2-2; weak D call: TRBD1 (5 bases). The germline V and J ends were trimmed by 2 bases and 7 bases, with 11 bases remaining between them. The CDR3 covers 13 residues. CDR1 and CDR2 (germline): SQVTM, ANQGSEA. Here the CDR3 DNA reads TGCAGCGTTGAAACCAGGGTTGACGGGGAGCTGTTTTTT. Its translation: CSVETRVDGELFF.

The chain has TRBV5-4 and TRBJ2-7, with 7 bases identical to TRBD2. V shed 4 bases and J 7 bases; nucleotides not matched to a gene: 8. Per germline, CDR1 SGHNT and CDR2 YYREEE (reference sequence). This CDR3 spans 13 amino acids. Here the CDR3 DNA reads TGTGCCAGCAGCCCCGGGGTCGGGGGGGAGCAGTACTTC. Amino acid sequence: CASSPGVGGEQYF.

The V and J genes are TRBV3-1 and TRBJ2-1; the D gene could be TRBD1 or TRBD2 (5 bases each). This CDR3 comprises 12 residues. V was pared by 5 bases and J by 10 bases, with 12 bases between. Per the germline V gene, CDR1 is LGHDT and CDR2 is YNNKEL (reference sequence). The CDR3 nucleotides are TGTGCCAGCAGCGATAACTGGGGGGAGCAGTTCTTC. Translated: CASSDNWGEQFF.

As DNA, the CDR3 is TGTGCCAGTAGTTGGGCAGGACACTATGGCTACACCTTC. Translation gives CASSWAGHYGYTF. The chain uses TRBV19 and TRBJ1-2; D gene uncertain. The CDR3 has 13 amino acids. Trimming removed 5 bases from V and 3 bases from J, with 10 bases in between. Germline V CDR1 and CDR2: LNHDA, SQIVND (reference sequence).

This chain uses TRBV30 with TRBJ1-4, with D possibly being TRBD1 (6 bases). Germline lookup yields CDR1 GTSNPN and CDR2 SVGIG (reference sequence). CDR3 length equals 14 residues. Trimming left V 4 bases short and J 4 bases short, with 13 bases between. The CDR3 nucleotides read TGTGCCTGGACCGTGGGGGGCGATAATGAAAAACTGTTTTTT. Residues: CAWTVGGDNEKLFF.

This chain joins TRBV9 and TRBJ1-2; D ambiguous. V lost 0 bases and J 5 bases, leaving 14 bases between the germline ends. The length of the CDR3 is 15 residues. CDR1 is SGDLS and CDR2 is YYNGEE in the germline V gene. CDR3 residues: CASSVDPGSLYGYTF. The CDR3 nucleotides are TGTGCCAGCAGCGTAGACCCAGGTTCTCTTTATGGCTACACCTTC. The whole variable domain, filled in from reference TRBV9 and TRBJ1-2, reads DSGVTQTPKHLITATGQRVTLRCSPRSGDLSVYWYQQSLDQGLQFLIQYYNGEERAKGNILERFSAQQFPDLHSELNLSSLELGDSALYFCASSVDPGSLYGYTFGSGTRLTVV.

In this sample, this clonotype turned up once. This CDR3 reads CACGGSSYEQYF. The CDR3 DNA reads as TGTGCCTGCGGTGGGAGCTCCTACGAGCAGTACTTC. This sequence joins TRBV14 and TRBJ2-7; TRBD2 might be the D (5 bases). Germline V gives CDR1 SGHDN, CDR2 FVKESK. V gave up 11 bases and J gave up 0 bases, with 11 bases separating them. CDR3 length: 12 amino acids.

This sequence joins TRBV10-3 and TRBJ2-3; 8 nucleotides align to TRBD2. CDR3 size: 15 residues. The J segment lost 2 bases and the V segment lost 4 bases, leaving 5 bases of the junction unmatched. CDR1 is ENHRY and CDR2 is SYGVKD in the germline V gene. Written as DNA, the CDR3 is TGTGCCATCAGTGCGGAGCGGGGGTACACAGATACGCAGTATTTT. This translates into CAISAERGYTDTQYF.

The chain carries TRBV5-1 and TRBJ2-3; 7 bases line up with TRBD1. The junction had 3 bases not matched to a gene; V was cut back by 0 bases and J by 5 bases. Germline V gives CDR1 SGHRS, CDR2 YFSETQ. The CDR3 extends over 14 amino acids. The CDR3 sequence is CASSLGQGGDTQYF. CDR3 bases: TGCGCCAGCAGCTTGGGACAGGGTGGAGATACGCAGTATTTT. The whole variable domain, filled in from reference TRBV5-1 and TRBJ2-3, reads KAGVTQTPRYLIKTRGQQVTLSCSPISGHRSVSWYQQTPGQGLQFLFEYFSETQRNKGNFPGRFSGRQFSNSRSEMNVSTLELGDSALYLCASSLGQGGDTQYFGPGTRLTVL.

This chain joins TRBV29-1 and TRBJ2-2; 9 bases line up with TRBD1. V was clipped by 5 bases and J by 6 bases; unmatched bases: 13. This CDR3 is 16 amino acids long. Germline CDR1 is SQVTM and CDR2 is ANQGSEA. In DNA form, the CDR3 reads TGCAGCGTTCCGGGACAGGGACCTCAACGGGCCGGGGAGCTGTTTTTT. Protein: CSVPGQGPQRAGELFF.

V and J are TRBV18 and TRBJ2-7; D assignment may be TRBD1 or TRBD2 (5 bases each). The CDR3 covers 15 residues. Trimming cost V 3 bases and J 1 base, with 13 bases left between them. Germline CDR1 is KGHSH and CDR2 is LQKENI. CDR3 DNA sequence: TGTGCCAGCTCACCGGGAATGAGGGGTTCCTACGAGCAGTACTTC. The encoded protein is CASSPGMRGSYEQYF.

The V and J genes are TRBV30 and TRBJ1-1; D is unresolved. V lost 0 bases to trimming and J lost 6 bases, with 8 bases between them. Germline V gene lookup returns CDR1 GTSNPN and CDR2 SVGIG (reference sequence). This CDR3 spans 12 amino acids. This CDR3 is CAWSVFYSEAFF. CDR3 DNA sequence: TGTGCCTGGAGTGTATTCTACTCTGAAGCTTTCTTT.

V is TRBV5-4 and J is TRBJ2-3; 15 nucleotides agree with TRBD2. The V segment lost 4 bases and the J segment 5 bases; nucleotides outside the gene matches: 8. Germline values: CDR1 SGHNT, CDR2 YYREEE (reference sequence). The CDR3 is 17 residues long. The DNA of the CDR3 is TGTGCCAGCAGCACCCGGACTAGCGGGGGGGCGATAGATACGCAGTATTTT. Protein product: CASSTRTSGGAIDTQYF.

The chain combines TRBV5-1 with TRBJ2-7, with 9 bases matching TRBD1. CDR3 length: 15 residues. With V trimmed by 4 bases and J by 1 base, 6 bases remained unmatched. Germline CDR1 reads SGHRS; CDR2 reads YFSETQ. DNA of the CDR3: TGCGCCAGCAGCACAACCGGGACAGGGTCCTACGAGCAGTACTTC. Translated, it gives CASSTTGTGSYEQYF.

Only a few counts were recorded for this clonotype. The chain employs TRBV3-1 and TRBJ1-2; tentatively, D is TRBD1 (6 bases). Germline V gene lookup returns CDR1 LGHDT and CDR2 YNNKEL (reference sequence). V shed 4 bases and J shed 8 bases, with 11 bases lying between them. The CDR3 has 12 amino acids. The CDR3 region has the DNA TGTGCCAGCAGCCGTGACAGGTACGGCTACACCTTC. It yields the protein CASSRDRYGYTF. Together with reference TRBV3-1 and TRBJ1-2, the CDR3 gives the full variable domain: DTAVSQTPKYLVTQMGNDKSIKCEQNLGHDTMYWYKQDSKKFLKIMFSYNNKELIINETVPNRFSPKSPDKAHLNLHINSLELGDSAVYFCASSRDRYGYTFGSGTRLTVV.

This sequence joins TRBV20-1 and TRBJ2-5; D not certain. V was pared by 6 bases and J by 0 bases, with 11 bases between. This CDR3 comprises 13 residues. Germline CDR1 is DFQATT and CDR2 is SNEGSKA (reference sequence). DNA for the CDR3: TGCAGTGCCAAATCAGGATACCAAGAGACCCAGTACTTC. It specifies CSAKSGYQETQYF.

V gene TRBV5-1 combines with J gene TRBJ1-2; no clear D. V was cut by 2 bases and J by 3 bases, with 8 bases left in between. Germline V gives CDR1 SGHRS, CDR2 YFSETQ. This CDR3 has 13 residues. CDR3 coding DNA: TGCGCCAGCAGCTTACAAGAGTACTATGGCTACACCTTC. Translation gives CASSLQEYYGYTF.

The V gene is TRBV2, the J gene TRBJ2-2; D uncertain. This CDR3 region has 12 residues. Germline-derived CDR1 and CDR2 are SNHLY and FYNNEI. Trimming shortened V by 6 bases and J by 2 bases, and 4 bases separated the two germline ends. The CDR3: CASRDNTGELFF. In DNA, the CDR3 is TGTGCCAGCAGAGACAACACCGGGGAGCTGTTTTTT.

In the case of this clonotype: At one end the junction does not follow the germline gene, possibly because of a read error. The V gene is TRBV12-3 or TRBV12-4, the J gene TRBJ1-4; 9 bases line up with TRBD1. This CDR3 is 13 amino acids long. The CDR3 spells CASSLTQDRGHNF. CDR3 sequence (DNA): TGTGCCAGCAGTTTAACTCAGGACAGGGGTCACAATTTT.

The genes are TRBV20-1 and TRBJ2-5; D may match TRBD1 or TRBD2 (6 bases each). Trimming pared 4 bases from V and 1 base from J, leaving 13 bases between. The CDR3 sequence is 14 residues long. The germline gives CDR1 DFQATT, CDR2 SNEGSKA (reference sequence). In nucleotides, the CDR3 is TGCAGTGCTACTGTAGGGGGGCCCCAAGAGACCCAGTACTTC. Its protein is CSATVGGPQETQYF.

The V gene is TRBV5-1, the J gene TRBJ2-7; 8 bases align to TRBD1. Germline values: CDR1 SGHRS, CDR2 YFSETQ. CDR3 length equals 13 residues. The V segment lost 5 bases and the J segment 7 bases; nucleotides outside the gene matches: 8. For the CDR3, the DNA is TGCGCCAGCAGTCCCCGCGACAGGGGAGAGCAGTACTTC. Translation: CASSPRDRGEQYF.

V is TRBV6-6 and J is TRBJ2-7; the match to TRBD1 covers 12 bases. The CDR3 has 16 residues. CDR1 and CDR2 (germline): MNHNY, SVGAGI (reference sequence). Trimming at V came to 6 bases and at J to 6 bases, leaving 12 bases not matched to a gene. In nucleotides, the CDR3 is TGTGCCAGCAGCCGCCCGGGGGGGACAGGGGGCGTCGAGCAGTACTTC. Protein: CASSRPGGTGGVEQYF.

This CDR3 reads CASSSAGGGEQYF. The CDR3 region has the DNA TGTGCCAGCAGCTCGGCGGGGGGCGGGGAGCAGTACTTC. V is TRBV7-2 and J is TRBJ2-7, with 8 bases lining up with TRBD2. Per germline, CDR1 SGHTA and CDR2 FQGNSA. Unmatched junction bases numbered 6, after V lost 4 bases and J lost 7 bases. CDR3 length equals 13 residues.

The chain joins TRBV6-1 to TRBJ1-2; 7 bases line up with TRBD1. Germline CDR1 MNHNS, CDR2 SASEGT. This CDR3 is 14 amino acids long. After removal of 3 bases from V and 9 bases from J, the junction contained 10 bases not matched to a gene. CDR3 in amino acids: CASSERGPENRYTF. CDR3 in DNA: TGTGCCAGCAGTGAGAGGGGGCCAGAGAATCGCTACACCTTC.

The V and J genes are TRBV30 and TRBJ2-5, with no clear D. In germline, CDR1 is GTSNPN, CDR2 SVGIG (reference sequence). Trimming pared 0 bases from V and 5 bases from J, leaving 7 bases between. This CDR3 spans 12 amino acids. The CDR3 region is CAWSVLGETQYF. CDR3 coding DNA: TGTGCCTGGAGTGTGCTGGGGGAGACCCAGTACTTC.

This chain links TRBV9 with TRBJ1-5; 7 nucleotides match TRBD1. The CDR3 loop spans 19 amino acids. Trimming took 4 bases from V and 0 from J; bases not matched to a gene: 16. From germline, CDR1 is SGDLS and CDR2 YYNGEE. The CDR3 is CASSPPGTAPRNSNQPQHF. The CDR3 DNA is TGTGCCAGCAGCCCGCCCGGGACAGCCCCCCGGAATAGCAATCAGCCCCAGCATTTT.

V usage is TRBV13 and J usage is TRBJ2-7; D gene unclear. The V and J ends lost 5 bases and 0 bases respectively, with 11 bases between them. CDR3 length: 14 amino acids. Germline V CDR1 and CDR2: PRHDT, FYEKMQ (reference sequence). CDR3 region: CASSRRRNSYEQYF. The CDR3 DNA follows: TGTGCCAGCAGCCGTAGGCGAAACTCCTACGAGCAGTACTTC.

The genes are TRBV30 and TRBJ1-2; no definite D call. With 5 bases removed from V and 5 bases from J, the gap between germline ends came to 18 bases. Germline CDR1 is GTSNPN and CDR2 is SVGIG (reference sequence). The CDR3 loop spans 14 amino acids. Here the CDR3 reads CAWGRATSTYGYTF. Here the CDR3 DNA reads TGTGCCTGGGGAAGGGCGACGAGCACTTATGGCTACACCTTC.